Shown below are 14 T cell receptor beta chains from a single sample sequenced in a study of shared clonotypes between healthy human individuals. The assay was immunoSEQ multiplex PCR, and TCRdb's table has in-frame clones only and misses some. The sample shows some 470,000 clones, roughly four fifths of them seen only once. Sequencing input: PBMCs. The receptors here all came from a woman between 35 and 50 years old in good health. Some clones in this sample may be carry-over from other donors' samples.

The chain has TRBV6-5 and TRBJ1-2; a possible D gene is TRBD1 (6 bases). Trimming stripped 0 bases from V and 4 bases from J, with 12 bases between. Germline CDR1 and CDR2: MNHEY and SVGAGI. The CDR3 contains 15 residues. CDR3 coding DNA: TGTGCCAGCAGTTACTCGCCAGGGGCAGGCTATGGCTACACCTTC. Protein sequence: CASSYSPGAGYGYTF.

The chain combines TRBV28 with TRBJ2-7; D possibly matches TRBD1 or TRBD2 (7 bases each). The germline V and J ends were trimmed by 3 bases and 6 bases, with 18 bases remaining between them. Germline CDR1 MDHEN, CDR2 SYDVKM. The CDR3 totals 15 residues. The CDR3 sequence is CASSLTEGAGAEQYF. CDR3 DNA: TGTGCCAGCAGTTTGACTGAGGGGGCGGGAGCCGAGCAGTACTTC.

The V and J genes are TRBV6-5 and TRBJ2-5, with no clear D. This CDR3 comprises 14 residues. Germline V gene lookup returns CDR1 MNHEY and CDR2 SVGAGI. V dropped 0 bases and J dropped 2 bases, with 7 bases sitting between them. The CDR3 spells CASSYSYGQETQYF. The CDR3 DNA reads as TGTGCCAGCAGTTACTCGTACGGTCAAGAGACCCAGTACTTC.

The J gene is TRBJ2-1, the V gene TRBV7-3; D may be TRBD1 (5 bases). CDR1 and CDR2 (germline): SGHTA, FQGTGA. Trimming stripped 5 bases from V and 1 base from J, with 6 bases between. The CDR3 consists of 13 residues. In DNA, the CDR3 is TGTGCCAGCAGCCAGGGTTCCTACAATGAGCAGTTCTTC. This gives the protein CASSQGSYNEQFF.

This clone was seen more than once but under ten times. The V call is TRBV4-1, the J call TRBJ2-7; 13 bases align to TRBD2. V lost 0 bases, J lost 5 bases, and 4 bases stayed unmatched. The CDR3 spans 16 residues. Per the germline V gene, CDR1 is MGHRA and CDR2 is YSYEKL. The CDR3 here is CASSQDRTSGRDEQYF. CDR3 sequence (DNA): TGCGCCAGCAGCCAAGATCGAACTAGCGGGAGGGACGAGCAGTACTTC.

This chain connects TRBV5-4 to TRBJ1-1; 7 bases are shared with TRBD1. This CDR3 is 13 amino acids long. V was clipped by 4 bases and J by 1 base; unmatched bases: 1. Germline V gives CDR1 SGHNT, CDR2 YYREEE (reference sequence). The chain's CDR3 is CASSRDRNTEAFF. The DNA of the CDR3 is TGTGCCAGCAGCAGGGACAGGAACACTGAAGCTTTCTTT.

The rearrangement joins TRBV5-1 to TRBJ2-1; D ambiguous. Looked up from germline, CDR1 is SGHRS and CDR2 is YFSETQ. The germline V and J ends were trimmed by 5 bases and 0 bases, with 15 bases remaining between them. The CDR3 sequence is 16 residues long. The CDR3 DNA reads as TGCGCCAGCAGACCCGTGTCCTCCAGCTCCTACAATGAGCAGTTCTTC. Amino acid sequence: CASRPVSSSSYNEQFF.

This clone was detected only a few times. The genes are TRBV7-9 and TRBJ2-2, with 10 bases that match TRBD1. Germline V gene data show CDR1 as SEHNR and CDR2 as FQNEAQ (reference sequence). The CDR3 loop spans 14 amino acids. The V and J ends lost 3 bases and 6 bases, in that order; junction bases with no gene match: 1. CDR3 sequence: CASSLGTGAGELFF. DNA of the CDR3: TGTGCCAGCAGCTTGGGGACAGGGGCCGGGGAGCTGTTTTTT.

The chain employs TRBV6-5 and TRBJ1-4; D is unclear. The CDR3 extends over 16 amino acids. Trimming took 0 bases from V and 3 from J, leaving 11 bases between them. CDR1 MNHEY and CDR2 SVGAGI come from the germline V gene. The CDR3 loop reads CASSYSLAEANEKLFF. CDR3 in DNA: TGTGCCAGCAGTTACTCTCTAGCTGAGGCTAATGAAAAACTGTTTTTT.

V and J are TRBV28 and TRBJ2-1; D unclear. The length of the CDR3 is 12 residues. Per germline, CDR1 MDHEN and CDR2 SYDVKM. V lost 6 bases and J 4 bases, leaving 7 bases between the germline ends. CDR3 loop: CASRGSYNEQFF. In DNA form, the CDR3 reads TGTGCCAGCAGGGGATCTTACAATGAGCAGTTCTTC.

The chain is built from TRBV9 and TRBJ1-5, with unresolved D. Germline V gene data show CDR1 as SGDLS and CDR2 as YYNGEE. V was shortened by 0 bases and J by 0 bases, with 7 bases between the two germline ends. This CDR3 is 15 amino acids long. The CDR3: CASSVGQNSNQPQHF. Written as DNA, the CDR3 is TGTGCCAGCAGCGTAGGACAAAATAGCAATCAGCCCCAGCATTTT.

Comments on this clone: Since the CDR3 does not end with the conserved phenylalanine or tryptophan, this likely comes from a read error. The V gene is TRBV5-1, the J gene TRBJ1-6, with 7 bases matching TRBD1. Germline assignment: CDR1 SGHRS and CDR2 YFSETQ. There are 16 residues in the CDR3. The CDR3 DNA reads as TGCGCCAGCAGCTCAGTCCCGGGACAGAGTAATCCACCCCTCCACCTT. Its protein product is CASSSVPGQSNPPLHL.

V is TRBV2 and J is TRBJ2-1; TRBD2 matches 13 bases. This CDR3 spans 17 amino acids. The V and J ends lost 7 bases and 7 bases, in that order; junction bases with no gene match: 13. Looked up from germline, CDR1 is SNHLY and CDR2 is FYNNEI. CDR3 amino acids: CASISGTSGTLWNEQFF. CDR3 DNA: TGTGCCAGCATTTCCGGGACTAGCGGGACTCTGTGGAATGAGCAGTTCTTC. The entire variable domain, with the rest obtained from reference TRBV2 and TRBJ2-1, is as follows: EPEVTQTPSHQVTQMGQEVILRCVPISNHLYFYWYRQILGQKVEFLVSFYNNEISEKSEIFDDQFSVERPDGSNFTLKIRSTKLEDSAMYFCASISGTSGTLWNEQFFGPGTRLTVL.

CDR3 amino acids: CASSLMRLGTDTQYF. The CDR3 region has the DNA TGCGCCAGCAGCTTAATGAGACTAGGAACAGATACGCAGTATTTT. This rearrangement joins TRBV5-1 to TRBJ2-3, with a tentative D call TRBD2 (6 bases). The CDR3 covers 15 residues. From germline, CDR1 is SGHRS and CDR2 YFSETQ. With 2 bases removed from V and 3 bases from J, the gap between germline ends came to 13 bases.